This note documents a single TCR beta chain sequence. Its antigen is not identified. This sample was taken from a study of cytomegalovirus exposure and HLA in healthy donors. Trimming pared 4 bases from V and 0 bases from J, leaving 10 bases between. Germline CDR1 MNHNY, CDR2 SVGAGI (reference sequence). The CDR3 is made up of 15 amino acids. PCR employed 60 Vbeta and 13 Jbeta primers. Clones were sequenced by immunoSEQ multiplex PCR, and TCRdb holds only the in-frame ones, with some missing. Among tens of thousands of clones, roughly 73% were seen once, and the ten largest hold roughly 3.8%. Study-wide results and caveats: Among TCR beta chains, those listed as cytomegalovirus-associated numbered around 160. Later analysis revealed greater clonal expansion in HLA-associated TCR beta chains than in equally common others. A later analysis linked a missense DCLRE1C variant to TCR beta V- and J-gene trimming.

The sample consisted of PBMCs. This rearrangement joins TRBV6-6 to TRBJ1-3, with no clear D. This TCR was sampled from a woman in her thirties or forties in good health and CMV-seronegative. CDR3 DNA sequence: TGTGCCAGCAGTTTGAGCCCCCTCTCTGGAAACACCATATATTTT. The encoded protein is CASSLSPLSGNTIYF.